The T cell receptor (beta chain) described here comes from a study of cytomegalovirus exposure and HLA in healthy donors. On the study more broadly: The study's early data release held 80 million to 95 million unique TCRs from HLA-typed donors. Whole-study findings and limits: The authors listed 164 TCR beta chains as cytomegalovirus-associated. Later on, an analysis found that several of the most significant clusters appeared to be linked to common viral pathogens, which included parvovirus B19. A missense DCLRE1C variant was associated with V- and J-gene trimming of TCR beta chains in a later analysis, and an independent cohort replicated the association.

Only a few counts were recorded for this clone. What it binds is unknown. Germline V gives CDR1 LNHDA, CDR2 SQIVND (reference sequence). Trimming stripped 4 bases from V and 5 bases from J, with 17 bases between. This CDR3 is 15 amino acids long. The PCR was carried out with 60 Vbeta primers and 13 Jbeta primers. TCRdb keeps only in-frame clones here, not all; method: immunoSEQ multiplex PCR. The sample shows approximately 150,000 clones, around 68% of them seen only once. The chain has TRBV19 and TRBJ1-2, with D perhaps TRBD1 (6 bases). The sequenced sample consisted of PBMCs. This sequence originates from a man aged 50-59 years in good health and CMV-seronegative. In nucleotides, the CDR3 is TGTGCCAGTAGTACTTATGCCAGGGGTCCATATGGCTACACCTTC. This sequence encodes CASSTYARGPYGYTF. The full variable domain, with the rest looked up from reference TRBV19 and TRBJ1-2, is DGGITQSPKYLFRKEGQNVTLSCEQNLNHDAMYWYRQDPGQGLRLIYYSQIVNDFQKGDIAEGYSVSREKKESFPLTVTSAQKNPTAFYLCASSTYARGPYGYTFGSGTRLTVV.